The following is a T cell receptor beta chain sequence with its context. Its antigen is undetermined. Peripheral blood genomic DNA, not sorted cells or RNA, was the template. TRB rearrangements spanning V, D and J were amplified using mixed TRB-A/B primers. Each CDR3 protein gets one entry after TCRdb re-called the multiplex PCR reads with MiXCR. Of about 4,800 distinct CDR3 sequences detected, more than 20% appear once; the ten largest clones hold around 9.3%. This sample is drawn from a study of T cell repertoires in aging, cancer and after chemotherapy. In the study overall: Over several months to years, re-sampled healthy donor repertoires clearly shared clones.

In germline, CDR1 is DFQATT, CDR2 SNEGSKA (reference sequence). Trimming cost V 2 bases and J 3 bases, with 7 bases left between them. This CDR3 is 12 amino acids long. Findings and caveats of the study: Rebound thymic output was suggested by rising median generation probability during chemotherapy in each cancer cohort. Compared with age-matched healthy donors, untreated hematological or solid cancer patients showed higher blood TCR clonality.

The chain has TRBV20-1 and TRBJ1-2; D gene uncertain. The receptor comes from a human donor in good health. The donor label of this sample is uncertain. Sequences were obtained from blood. This chain's CDR3 is CSARPVDYGYTF. CDR3 coding DNA: TGCAGTGCTAGACCGGTGGACTATGGCTACACCTTC.